The T cell receptor (beta chain) described here comes from a study of blood T cell repertoires in COVID-19. This study enrolled people aged 18 to 89 from 20 to 25 US geographic areas. Assignment of participants to cohorts was predicated upon participant-reported clinical history. This CDR3 is 15 amino acids long. V lost 3 bases and J lost 5; bases outside the gene matches: 3. Germline CDR1 reads SNHLY; CDR2 reads FYNNEI. Using immunoSEQ multiplex PCR, the repertoire was profiled, and TCRdb retains in-frame clones only, with some absent. The sample lists 300,000 to 450,000 clones, around 87% occurring once.

Sequences were obtained from PBMCs or T cells enriched from blood (not recorded which). The TCR sequence derives from a man aged 40-49 years in a cohort exposed to, infected with or recovered from COVID-19 (not recorded which). This rearrangement joins TRBV2 to TRBJ2-1; TRBD2 matches 11 bases. CDR3 in amino acids: CASSDPSGRHNEQFF. Here the CDR3 DNA reads TGTGCCAGCAGTGACCCTAGCGGGAGGCACAATGAGCAGTTCTTC.